The entry that follows covers one T cell receptor (beta chain) sequence. The CDR3 contains 14 residues. V was clipped by 2 bases and J by 4 bases; unmatched bases: 2. Germline CDR1 reads GTSNPN; CDR2 reads SVGIG (reference sequence). Resolution of symptoms, clearance, or two negative PCRs was present in recovered Cohort 3 donors. These data belong to a study of blood T cell repertoires in COVID-19. Across the study: Collection of acute and convalescent COVID-19 samples took place in the United States, Italy and Spain. From T cells, B-cell-depleted T cells, or PBMCs came the material, which was cDNA or gDNA.

Original handling: Scientists estimated how many nucleated cells there were by amplifying reference gene primers. The repertoire was sequenced with immunoSEQ multiplex PCR; TCRdb's copy has only in-frame clones and lacks some. V, J and clone size derive from that table, while D and trimming were established from the DNA sequence. The repertoire has about 360,000 clones, around 87% of them found once; the top ten carry approximately 1.2%. The chain joins TRBV30 to TRBJ2-1; 10 bases fit TRBD1. The sequence was collected from a man aged 30 to 39 who had recovered from COVID-19. Material: PBMCs or T cells enriched from blood (not recorded which). This CDR3 reads CAWSRDRGYNEQFF. Written as DNA, the CDR3 is TGTGCCTGGAGTCGGGACAGGGGTTACAATGAGCAGTTCTTC.